This TCR beta chain was identified during a study of blood T cell repertoires in COVID-19 (TCRdb year 2020). The study in broad terms: Collaborator samples came from the United States, Italy and Spain and covered acute and convalescent phases of COVID-19. Samples were obtained from the ongoing ImmuneRACE study (first 160 participants) and from roughly 1,300 subjects provided by 6 global collaborators. Where HLA class I and class II types were available, the types were taken from metadata supplied by the sample provider, not from assay-based typing. Subjects who had been exposed to COVID-19, were actively infected with it, or had recovered from it provided the deeply sampled blood TCRbeta repertoires that made up the dataset. The material from the prospective study consisted of cDNA or gDNA derived from T cells, B-cell-depleted T cells, or PBMCs. The repertoires were released in a freely available public database meant as a resource for research on the immune response to SARS-CoV-2. Nearly every sample came with metadata listing a de-identified subject ID, COVID-19 status, age in years and sex. Overall study outcomes, separate from this receptor: The amount of clinical and demographic metadata varied by source and participant and was provided uncurated.

Enrolling through a virtual design, the prospective study's participants ranged in age from roughly 18 to 100 years and lived across more than 20 United States geographic areas. In the prospective study, cohorts were assigned on the basis of participant-reported clinical history obtained from a screening survey and a study questionnaire. For ImmuneRACE Cohort 3, a participant was defined as recovered based on two consecutive negative NP/OP PCR tests, clearance by a healthcare professional, or resolution of symptoms. In the prospective study, mobile phlebotomists collected whole blood, serum and a nasopharyngeal or oropharyngeal swab from each participant. Additional blood draws and questionnaires over an approximately two-month period could optionally be provided by prospective study participants. Before DNA extraction, blood samples from the prospective study were shipped at room temperature or frozen.

About this clone: There is no known antigen for this receptor. Base qualities are not at hand, and no much larger clone is one base apart.

The immunoSEQ Assay, a bias-controlled multiplex PCR, was used to amplify TCRbeta CDR3 regions from genomic DNA. The authors processed their data as follows. Within the assay, amplification of reference gene primers was used to estimate how many nucleated cells each sample contained. Sequence reads were collapsed and filtered to measure the absolute abundance of every unique TCRbeta CDR3 rearrangement. For each sample, productive Simpson clonality was calculated as the square root of Simpson's diversity index across productive rearrangements. In its TCRdb copy, this immuneACCESS table keeps in-frame sequences only and misses some clones. Where compared with another copy, unresolved V genes explain less than half of these, and the others have no known cause. From that table come the V and J calls and clone size; the DNA was used to work out D and trimming. A total of roughly 150,000 clones appear in this sample, 75% to 85% of them only once. The ten top clones hold nearly 3.5% of the sample.

The CDR3 has 14 amino acids, counting the end cysteine and phenylalanine. Solely the CDR3 DNA is kept, with 42 bases framed from the first base. According to the germline V gene (reference sequence), CDR1 reads GTSNPN and CDR2 reads SVGIG. V is clipped by 3 bases and J by 10 bases, and the sequence between their germline boundaries is 21 bases long. The specimen was PBMCs or T cells enriched from blood (not recorded which). The chain is assembled from TRBV30 and TRBJ1-1, with TRBD1 tentatively as D gene (6 bases match). The source of this sequence is a woman aged 60 to 75 who had recovered from COVID-19. The bases read TGTGCCTGGAGAACATCCGGGACCAAAGGGGGAGCTTTCTTT. It translates as CAWRTSGTKGGAFF.